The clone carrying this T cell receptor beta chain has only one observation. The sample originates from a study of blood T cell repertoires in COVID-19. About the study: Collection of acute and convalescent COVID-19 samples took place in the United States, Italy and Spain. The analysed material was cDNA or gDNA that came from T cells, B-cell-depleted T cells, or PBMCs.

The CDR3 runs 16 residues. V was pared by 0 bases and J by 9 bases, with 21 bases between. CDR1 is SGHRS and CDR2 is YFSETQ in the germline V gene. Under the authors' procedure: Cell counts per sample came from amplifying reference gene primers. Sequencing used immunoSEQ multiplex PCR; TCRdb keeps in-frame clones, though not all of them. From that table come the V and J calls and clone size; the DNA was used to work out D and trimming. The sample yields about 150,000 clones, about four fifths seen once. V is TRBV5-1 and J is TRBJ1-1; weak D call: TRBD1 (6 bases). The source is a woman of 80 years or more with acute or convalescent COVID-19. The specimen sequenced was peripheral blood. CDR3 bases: TGCGCCAGCAGCTTGGATATATTCGCGACAGGCTTTAAAGCTTTCTTT. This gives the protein CASSLDIFATGFKAFF. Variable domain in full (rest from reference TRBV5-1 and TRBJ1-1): KAGVTQTPRYLIKTRGQQVTLSCSPISGHRSVSWYQQTPGQGLQFLFEYFSETQRNKGNFPGRFSGRQFSNSRSEMNVSTLELGDSALYLCASSLDIFATGFKAFFGQGTRLTVV.